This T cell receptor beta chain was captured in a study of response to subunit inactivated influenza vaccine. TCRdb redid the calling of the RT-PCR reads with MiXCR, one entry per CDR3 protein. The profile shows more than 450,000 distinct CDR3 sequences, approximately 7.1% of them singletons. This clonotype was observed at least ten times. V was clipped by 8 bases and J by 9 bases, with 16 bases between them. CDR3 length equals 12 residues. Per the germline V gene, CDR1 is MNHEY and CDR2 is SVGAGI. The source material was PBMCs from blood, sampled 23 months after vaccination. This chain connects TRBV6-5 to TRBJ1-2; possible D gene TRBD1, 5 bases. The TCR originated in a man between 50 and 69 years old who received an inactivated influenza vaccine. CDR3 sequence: CASSGGLNRYTF. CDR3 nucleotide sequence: TGTGCCAGCTCCGGGGGGTTAAACCGCTACACCTTC.